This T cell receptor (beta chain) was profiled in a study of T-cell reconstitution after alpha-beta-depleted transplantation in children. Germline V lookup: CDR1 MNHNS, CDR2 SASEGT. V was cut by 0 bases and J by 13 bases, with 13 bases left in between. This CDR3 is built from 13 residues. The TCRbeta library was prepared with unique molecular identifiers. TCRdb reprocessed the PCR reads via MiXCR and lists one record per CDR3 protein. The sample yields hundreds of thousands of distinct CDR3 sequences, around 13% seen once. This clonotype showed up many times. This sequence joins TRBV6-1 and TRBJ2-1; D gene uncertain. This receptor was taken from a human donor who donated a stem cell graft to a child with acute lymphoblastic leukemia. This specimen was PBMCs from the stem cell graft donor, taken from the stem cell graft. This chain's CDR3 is CASSEADRATQFF. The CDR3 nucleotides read TGTGCCAGCAGTGAAGCGGACCGCGCAACCCAGTTCTTC.